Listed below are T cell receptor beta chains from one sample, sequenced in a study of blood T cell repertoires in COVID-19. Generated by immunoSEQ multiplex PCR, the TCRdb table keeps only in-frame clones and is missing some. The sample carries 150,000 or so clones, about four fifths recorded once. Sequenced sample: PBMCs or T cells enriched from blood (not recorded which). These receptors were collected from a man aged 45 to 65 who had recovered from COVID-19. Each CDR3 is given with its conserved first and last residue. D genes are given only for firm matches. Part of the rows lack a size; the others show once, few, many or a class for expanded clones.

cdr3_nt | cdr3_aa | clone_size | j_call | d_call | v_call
TGCGCCACCCGGCAGGAACGCTACGAGCAGTACTTC | CATRQERYEQYF | few | TRBJ2-7 | . | TRBV10-2
TGTGCCAGTAGTATAGGTCCAGGGAACAATGAGCAGTTCTTC | CASSIGPGNNEQFF | . | TRBJ2-1 | . | TRBV19
TGTGCCAGCAGTGACGGTCCCCACAGGGCATCGGGCACTGAAGCTTTCTTT | CASSDGPHRASGTEAFF | . | TRBJ1-1 | . | TRBV6-1
TGTGCCAGCAAGGGTTACGGGAACAATCAGCCCCAGCATTTT | CASKGYGNNQPQHF | . | TRBJ1-5 | . | TRBV28
TGCAGCGTTTCTCGTGACCAGGGGAATACGCAGTATTTT | CSVSRDQGNTQYF | . | TRBJ2-3 | . | TRBV29-1
TGTGCCAGCAGCCAAGCCTCAAACTTGGCAGGGACTGAAGCTTTCTTT | CASSQASNLAGTEAFF | . | TRBJ1-1 | . | TRBV7-9
TGTGCCACCATGAATCAGCCCCAGCATTTT | CATMNQPQHF | . | TRBJ1-5 | . | TRBV14
TGCGCCAGCAGCTCGCTCCACAGGGGAGCTGGGGCCAACGTCCTGACTTTC | CASSSLHRGAGANVLTF | . | TRBJ2-6 | TRBD1 | TRBV5-1
TGTGCCAGCAGCTACTACCCGTTGTCTAGCGGGAGTAACAATGAGCAGTTCTTC | CASSYYPLSSGSNNEQFF | . | TRBJ2-1 | TRBD2 | TRBV7-3
TGTGCCAGCAGCCCGCGTGTCGGGGAGCTGTTTTTT | CASSPRVGELFF | once | TRBJ2-2 | . | TRBV7-3
TGTGCCACCAGCAGAGATGGAGGGAGGCTGGATGAAAAACTGTTTTTT | CATSRDGGRLDEKLFF | few | TRBJ1-4 | . | TRBV15
TGTGCCACCAGTAAGGCGGCGAACACTGAAGCTTTCTTT | CATSKAANTEAFF | . | TRBJ1-1 | . | TRBV24-1
TGTGCCAGCAGTTACTCGTTGACAGACAATCAGCCCCAGCATTTT | CASSYSLTDNQPQHF | few | TRBJ1-5 | . | TRBV6-5
TGCAGCGTTGAAGGGAGCCTGACGGTCCATGGCTACACCTTC | CSVEGSLTVHGYTF | . | TRBJ1-2 | . | TRBV29-1
TGTGCCAGTAGCCTGGACTGGTCCTACGAGCAGTACTTC | CASSLDWSYEQYF | . | TRBJ2-7 | . | TRBV19
TGTGCCAGCAGCTGGAGCGGGGGGGTAGGGGATACGCAGTATTTT | CASSWSGGVGDTQYF | . | TRBJ2-3 | TRBD2 | TRBV11-2
TGTGCCAGCAACCCCGGGAGGGGGGGAGTCTACGAGCAGTACTTC | CASNPGRGGVYEQYF | . | TRBJ2-7 | TRBD2 | TRBV5-4
TGTGCCAGCAGCTTAGTGGGAGGGTTCGAGAATGGCTACACCTTC | CASSLVGGFENGYTF | once | TRBJ1-2 | . | TRBV11-2
TGTGCCAGCAGTCGGACCGGACAGGATAATTCACCCCTCCACTTT | CASSRTGQDNSPLHF | . | TRBJ1-6 | TRBD1 | TRBV6-5
TGTGCCGTCTCCGGGTTCTCTGGAAACACCATATATTTT | CAVSGFSGNTIYF | . | TRBJ1-3 | . | TRBV6-5
TGTGCCAGCAGTGCTGAAAGACTTAGCAATCAGCCCCAGCATTTT | CASSAERLSNQPQHF | . | TRBJ1-5 | . | TRBV2
TGTGCCAGCAGTTTTTTGGGTTTGCGGGAGGGGGAGGCCAAAAACATTCAGTACTTC | CASSFLGLREGEAKNIQYF | . | TRBJ2-4 | TRBD2 | TRBV28
TGTGCCAGCAGTAGTTCCTCGGGACAGGCAACCGTGAACACTGAAGCTTTCTTT | CASSSSSGQATVNTEAFF | . | TRBJ1-1 | TRBD1 | TRBV27
TGTGCCAGCAGTGACTCTAACGGGGACAGGGCTTTCTTT | CASSDSNGDRAFF | . | TRBJ1-1 | TRBD1 | TRBV6-4
TGTGCCACCAGCAAGACAGATAGGCAGCCCCAGCATTTT | CATSKTDRQPQHF | . | TRBJ1-5 | . | TRBV15
TGTGCCAGCAGCCCAGTCGGGTCGGGCTCCTACAATGAGCAGTTCTTC | CASSPVGSGSYNEQFF | . | TRBJ2-1 | . | TRBV7-2
TGTGCCAGCAGCTTGGGTCCAGGCCTGAACACTGAAGCTTTCTTT | CASSLGPGLNTEAFF | . | TRBJ1-1 | . | TRBV5-5
TGTGCCAGCAGCGTAGAACAGGGCGCTGAAGCTTTCTTT | CASSVEQGAEAFF | . | TRBJ1-1 | . | TRBV5-4
TGTGCCAGCAGCTTAGCCGGGACTAGCAACGAGCAGTACTTC | CASSLAGTSNEQYF | . | TRBJ2-7 | TRBD2 | TRBV7-9
TGTGCCAGCAGTTTTATCGCGGGAGGCCAAGAGACCCAGTACTTC | CASSFIAGGQETQYF | . | TRBJ2-5 | TRBD2 | TRBV28
TGTGCCACCAGTGGCGGGGATTACAATGAGCAGTTCTTC | CATSGGDYNEQFF | . | TRBJ2-1 | . | TRBV24-1
TGTGCCAGCAGCCTATCGGCAGTACAGCACTTC | CASSLSAVQHF | . | TRBJ2-5 | . | TRBV28
TGTGCCGTAGGGGTGGACCAAGAGACCCAGTACTTC | CAVGVDQETQYF | . | TRBJ2-5 | . | TRBV7-9
TGTGCCAGCAGTGAAGAGGGGCTTAGCGGGGGGAGGTACAATGAGCAGTTCTTC | CASSEEGLSGGRYNEQFF | . | TRBJ2-1 | TRBD2 | TRBV6-1
TGTGCCAGCAGCGCGTTTAGGACTAGCAACGCAGATACGCAGTATTTT | CASSAFRTSNADTQYF | . | TRBJ2-3 | . | TRBV12-1
TGTGCCAGCAGCTCCGCTATTACAGGGTCCCACTACGAGCAGTACTTC | CASSSAITGSHYEQYF | . | TRBJ2-7 | . | TRBV7-9
TGTGCCAGCAGCCTGCGTTACGACTCGAACTATGGCTACACCTTC | CASSLRYDSNYGYTF | . | TRBJ1-2 | . | TRBV14